This TCR beta chain was retrieved from a study of T-cell memory formation after mild COVID-19. This clonotype turned up a few times. The 5'RACE method, run with constant-segment primers, produced TCR alpha and TCR beta cDNA libraries (carrying sample barcodes and UMIs). MiXCR, run by TCRdb on the 5' RACE reads, gives a single entry per CDR3 protein. The repertoire includes about 400,000 distinct CDR3 sequences, about 25% of them detected once, and roughly 13% sits in the top ten. With V trimmed by 0 bases and J by 9 bases, 11 bases remained unmatched. Germline CDR1 and CDR2: LGHNA and YNFKEQ. This CDR3 contains 15 residues.

The receptor's source is an adult woman who had mild COVID-19 (a few samples of this study predate the infection). Cell type and time point are not known. Sequencing input: PBMCs or a T cell subset sorted from them (not recorded which). This sequence joins TRBV4-2 and TRBJ2-7, with 7 bases aligning to TRBD2. In DNA, the CDR3 is TGTGCCAGCAGCCAAGAGTCTAGCGGCCTACGAGTGCAGTACTTC. This sequence encodes CASSQESSGLRVQYF.